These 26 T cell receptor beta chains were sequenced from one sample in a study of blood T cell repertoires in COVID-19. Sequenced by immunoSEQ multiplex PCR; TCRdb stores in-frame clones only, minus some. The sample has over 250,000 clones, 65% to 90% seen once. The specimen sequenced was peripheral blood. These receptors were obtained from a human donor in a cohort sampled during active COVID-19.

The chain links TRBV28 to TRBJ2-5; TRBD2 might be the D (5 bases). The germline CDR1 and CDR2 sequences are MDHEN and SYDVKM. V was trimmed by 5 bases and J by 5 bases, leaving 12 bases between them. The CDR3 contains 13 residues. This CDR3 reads CASSGGLTETQYF. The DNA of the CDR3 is TGTGCCAGCAGTGGAGGTCTGACGGAGACCCAGTACTTC.

In DNA, the CDR3 is TGTGCCAGCAGTAGAGGGACCGGGGAGCTGTTTTTT. This gives the protein CASSRGTGELFF. The J gene is TRBJ2-2, the V gene TRBV12-3 or TRBV12-4; D is possibly TRBD2 (5 bases). The CDR3 is made up of 12 amino acids. V was cut by 5 bases and J by 5 bases, with 6 bases left in between.

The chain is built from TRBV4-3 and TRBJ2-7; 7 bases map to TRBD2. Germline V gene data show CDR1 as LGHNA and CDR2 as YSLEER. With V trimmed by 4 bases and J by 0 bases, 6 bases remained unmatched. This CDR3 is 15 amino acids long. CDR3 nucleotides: TGCGCCAGCAGCCTAACGGGGGGAATCTCCTACGAGCAGTACTTC. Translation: CASSLTGGISYEQYF.

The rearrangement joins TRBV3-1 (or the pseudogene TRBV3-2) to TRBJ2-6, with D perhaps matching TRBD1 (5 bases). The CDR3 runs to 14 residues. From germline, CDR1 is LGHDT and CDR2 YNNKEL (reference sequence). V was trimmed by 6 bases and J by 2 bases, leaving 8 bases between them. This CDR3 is CASRVGAGANVLTF. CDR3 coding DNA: TGTGCCAGCAGGGTAGGGGCTGGGGCCAACGTCCTGACTTTC.

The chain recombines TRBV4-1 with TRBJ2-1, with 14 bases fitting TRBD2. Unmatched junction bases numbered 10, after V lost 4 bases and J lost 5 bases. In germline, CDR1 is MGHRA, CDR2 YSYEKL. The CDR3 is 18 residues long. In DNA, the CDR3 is TGCGCCAGCAGCCCTCTCGACGGACTAGCGGGAGGAAACAATGAGCAGTTCTTC. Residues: CASSPLDGLAGGNNEQFF.

CDR3 protein: CSAPSRGGRTF. CDR3 DNA sequence: TGCAGTGCTCCCTCGAGGGGAGGACGCACCTTC. The chain couples TRBV20-1 to TRBJ1-2, with a possible D match to TRBD1 (5 bases). The V gene lost 5 bases and the J gene lost 13 bases, with 17 bases spanning the gap. Per the germline V gene, CDR1 is DFQATT and CDR2 is SNEGSKA (reference sequence). The CDR3 runs to 11 residues.

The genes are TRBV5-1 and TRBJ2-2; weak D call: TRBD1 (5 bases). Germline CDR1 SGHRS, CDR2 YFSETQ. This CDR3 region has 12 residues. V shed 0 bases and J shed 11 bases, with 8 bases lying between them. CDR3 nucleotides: TGCGCCAGCAGCTTGGACAGGTTTGAGCTGTTTTTT. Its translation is CASSLDRFELFF.

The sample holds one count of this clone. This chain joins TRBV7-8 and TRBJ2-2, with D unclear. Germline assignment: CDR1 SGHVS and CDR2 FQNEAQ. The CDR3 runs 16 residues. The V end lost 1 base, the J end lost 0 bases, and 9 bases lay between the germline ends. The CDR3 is CASSLDGTSNTGELFF. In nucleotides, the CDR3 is TGTGCCAGCAGCTTAGATGGTACTTCGAACACCGGGGAGCTGTTTTTT.

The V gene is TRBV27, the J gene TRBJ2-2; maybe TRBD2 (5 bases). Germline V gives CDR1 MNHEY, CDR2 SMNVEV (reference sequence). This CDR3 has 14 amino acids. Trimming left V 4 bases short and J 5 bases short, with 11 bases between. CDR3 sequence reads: CASSYEGWTGELFF. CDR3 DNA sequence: TGTGCCAGCAGTTATGAGGGTTGGACCGGGGAGCTGTTTTTT.

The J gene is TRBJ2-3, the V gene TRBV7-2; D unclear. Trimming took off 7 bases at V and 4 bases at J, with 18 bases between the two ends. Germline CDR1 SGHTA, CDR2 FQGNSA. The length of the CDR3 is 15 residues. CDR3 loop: CASIENSNSADTQYF. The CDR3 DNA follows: TGTGCCAGCATCGAGAATAGTAATTCCGCAGATACGCAGTATTTT.

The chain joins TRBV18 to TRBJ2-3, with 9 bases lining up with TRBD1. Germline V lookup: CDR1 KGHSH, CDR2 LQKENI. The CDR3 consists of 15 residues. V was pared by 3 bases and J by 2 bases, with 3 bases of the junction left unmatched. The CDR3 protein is CASSPTGGSTDTQYF. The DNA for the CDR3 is TGTGCCAGCTCACCGACAGGGGGTTCCACAGATACGCAGTATTTT. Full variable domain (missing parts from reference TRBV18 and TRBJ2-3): NAGVMQNPRHLVRRRGQEARLRCSPMKGHSHVYWYRQLPEEGLKFMVYLQKENIIDESGMPKERFSAEFPKEGPSILRIQQVVRGDSAAYFCASSPTGGSTDTQYFGPGTRLTVL.

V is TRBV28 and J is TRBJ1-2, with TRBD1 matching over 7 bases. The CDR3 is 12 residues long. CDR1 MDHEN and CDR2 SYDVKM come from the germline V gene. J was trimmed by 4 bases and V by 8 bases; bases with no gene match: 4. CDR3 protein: CASGQAFYGYTF. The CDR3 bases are TGTGCCAGCGGACAGGCTTTCTATGGCTACACCTTC.

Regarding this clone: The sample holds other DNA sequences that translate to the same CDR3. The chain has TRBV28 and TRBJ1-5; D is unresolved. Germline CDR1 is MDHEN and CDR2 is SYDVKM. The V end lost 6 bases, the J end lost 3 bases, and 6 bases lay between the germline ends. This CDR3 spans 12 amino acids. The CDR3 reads CASSQLNQPQHF. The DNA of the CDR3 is TGTGCCAGCAGCCAACTCAATCAGCCCCAGCATTTT.

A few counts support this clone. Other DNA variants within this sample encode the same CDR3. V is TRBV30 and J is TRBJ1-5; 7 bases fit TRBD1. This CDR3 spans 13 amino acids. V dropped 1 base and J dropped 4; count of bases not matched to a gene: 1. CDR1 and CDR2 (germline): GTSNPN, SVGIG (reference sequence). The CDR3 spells CAWSEQGNQPQHF. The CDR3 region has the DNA TGTGCCTGGAGTGAACAGGGGAATCAGCCCCAGCATTTT.

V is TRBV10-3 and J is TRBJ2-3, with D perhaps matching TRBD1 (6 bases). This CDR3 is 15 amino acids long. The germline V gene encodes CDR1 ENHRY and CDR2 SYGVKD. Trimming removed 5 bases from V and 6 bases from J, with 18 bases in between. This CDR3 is CAISPLGALGDTQYF. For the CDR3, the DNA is TGTGCCATCAGTCCTCTGGGGGCTCTAGGGGATACGCAGTATTTT.

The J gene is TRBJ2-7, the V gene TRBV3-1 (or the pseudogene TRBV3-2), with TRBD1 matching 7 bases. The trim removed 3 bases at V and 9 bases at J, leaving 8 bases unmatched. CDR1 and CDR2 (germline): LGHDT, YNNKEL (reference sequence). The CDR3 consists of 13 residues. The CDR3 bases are TGTGCCAGCAGCCAGCGGAGGACAGGCCGGCAGTACTTC. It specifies CASSQRRTGRQYF.

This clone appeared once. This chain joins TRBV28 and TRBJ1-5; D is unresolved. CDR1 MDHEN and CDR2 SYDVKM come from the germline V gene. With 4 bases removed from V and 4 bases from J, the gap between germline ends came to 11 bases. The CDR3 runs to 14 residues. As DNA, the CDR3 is TGTGCCAGCAGTTCCTTTAGTCGGAATCAGCCCCAGCATTTT. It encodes CASSSFSRNQPQHF.

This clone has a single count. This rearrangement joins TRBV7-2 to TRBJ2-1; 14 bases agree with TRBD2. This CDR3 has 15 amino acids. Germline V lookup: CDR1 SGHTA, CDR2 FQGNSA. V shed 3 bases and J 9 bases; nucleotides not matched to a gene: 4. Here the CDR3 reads CASSFGLAGGSEQFF. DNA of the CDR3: TGTGCCAGCAGCTTCGGACTAGCGGGAGGCTCTGAGCAGTTCTTC.

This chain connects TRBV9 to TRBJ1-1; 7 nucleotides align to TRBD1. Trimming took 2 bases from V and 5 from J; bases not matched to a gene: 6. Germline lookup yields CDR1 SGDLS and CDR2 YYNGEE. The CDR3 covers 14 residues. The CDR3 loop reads CASSVTGKVTEAFF. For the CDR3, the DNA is TGTGCCAGCAGCGTGACAGGGAAGGTAACTGAAGCTTTCTTT. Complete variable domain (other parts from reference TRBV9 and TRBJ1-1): DSGVTQTPKHLITATGQRVTLRCSPRSGDLSVYWYQQSLDQGLQFLIQYYNGEERAKGNILERFSAQQFPDLHSELNLSSLELGDSALYFCASSVTGKVTEAFFGQGTRLTVV.

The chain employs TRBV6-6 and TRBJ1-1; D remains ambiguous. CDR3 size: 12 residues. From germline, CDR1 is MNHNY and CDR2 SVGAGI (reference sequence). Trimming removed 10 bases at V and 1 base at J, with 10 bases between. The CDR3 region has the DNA TGTGCCACAGAACAGCCGAACACTGAAGCTTTCTTT. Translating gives CATEQPNTEAFF.

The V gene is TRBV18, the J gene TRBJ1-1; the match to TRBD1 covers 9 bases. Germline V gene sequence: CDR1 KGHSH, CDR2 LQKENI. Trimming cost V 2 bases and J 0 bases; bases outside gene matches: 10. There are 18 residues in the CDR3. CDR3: CASSPSTGGVSMNTEAFF. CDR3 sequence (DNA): TGTGCCAGCTCACCATCTACAGGGGGCGTCTCGATGAACACTGAAGCTTTCTTT.

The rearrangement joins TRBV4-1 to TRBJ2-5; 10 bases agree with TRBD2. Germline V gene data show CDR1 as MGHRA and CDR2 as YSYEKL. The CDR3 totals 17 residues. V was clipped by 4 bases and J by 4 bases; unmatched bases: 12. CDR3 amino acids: CASSPQVIAGGRETQYF. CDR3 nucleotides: TGCGCCAGCAGCCCGCAAGTGATAGCGGGAGGTAGAGAGACCCAGTACTTC.

As DNA, the CDR3 is TGTGCCAGCAGCCAAGTCCTAAACACCATATATTTT. Its protein product is CASSQVLNTIYF. J is TRBJ1-3 and V is TRBV3-1 (or the pseudogene TRBV3-2); no definite D call. Germline V lookup: CDR1 LGHDT, CDR2 YNNKEL (reference sequence). V lost 1 base to trimming and J lost 6 bases, with 4 bases between them. The CDR3 loop spans 12 amino acids.

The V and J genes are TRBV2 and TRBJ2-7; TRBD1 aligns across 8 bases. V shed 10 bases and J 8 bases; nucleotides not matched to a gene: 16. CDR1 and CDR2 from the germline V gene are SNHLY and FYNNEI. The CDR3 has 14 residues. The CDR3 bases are TGTGCCACATTCCCCGGGACAGGTCCCTTACAGCAGTACTTC. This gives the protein CATFPGTGPLQQYF.

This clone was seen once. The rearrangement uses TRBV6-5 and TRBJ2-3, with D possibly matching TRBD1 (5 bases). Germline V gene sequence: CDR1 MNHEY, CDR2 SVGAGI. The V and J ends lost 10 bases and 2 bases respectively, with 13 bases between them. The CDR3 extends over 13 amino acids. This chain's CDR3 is CATAMTDTDTQYF. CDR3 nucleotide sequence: TGTGCCACAGCGATGACAGACACAGATACGCAGTATTTT.

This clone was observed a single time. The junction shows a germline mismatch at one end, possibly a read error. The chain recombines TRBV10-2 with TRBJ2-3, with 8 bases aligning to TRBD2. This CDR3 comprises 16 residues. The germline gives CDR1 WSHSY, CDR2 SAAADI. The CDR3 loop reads CASREGSGRSTDTQYF. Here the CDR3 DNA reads TGCGCCAGCCGTGAGGGGAGCGGGAGAAGCACAGATACGCAGTATTTT.